This T cell receptor beta chain was documented in a study of cytomegalovirus exposure and HLA in healthy donors. Turning to the study itself: The 666 first-cohort repertoires shared a platform with the 100 to 150 validation repertoires, as reported in a later analysis.

Clones were sequenced by immunoSEQ multiplex PCR, and TCRdb holds only the in-frame ones, with some missing. Seen here are about 110,000 clones, nearly 97% observed once, and the top ten hold about 0.7%. Study observations and caveats: The investigators catalogued 164 TCR beta chains as cytomegalovirus-associated. Three chains linked to CMV were shown in vitro to be specific for CMV antigens.

Comments on this clone: Its cognate antigen is unknown.

The 120-subject validation cohort, separate from the approximately 670-subject first cohort, included the donors. The germline V gene encodes CDR1 SGHVS and CDR2 FNYEAQ. The junction had 5 bases not matched to a gene; V was cut back by 10 bases and J by 5 bases. The CDR3 loop spans 13 amino acids. Source material: PBMCs. The receptor was isolated from a woman aged 18-29 years in good health and CMV-seronegative. The rearrangement uses TRBV7-6 and TRBJ2-5; 12 bases are shared with TRBD2. CDR3 bases: TGTGCCACACGGACTAGCGGGGTTGAGACCCAGTACTTC. Translated, it gives CATRTSGVETQYF.